Sequencing of this TCR beta chain was carried out in a study of immune cell composition in non-small cell lung cancer. Points from the study as a whole: About 80% of squamous and 30% to 40% of adenocarcinoma cases had tumour-associated clones >0.5%.

Normal lung was taken at the farthest possible site, at least 3 cm from tumour. Remarks on this clone: The antigen is undetermined.

In germline, CDR1 is SGHVS, CDR2 FQNEAQ. The junction had 9 bases not matched to a gene; V was cut back by 6 bases and J by 2 bases. There are 17 residues in the CDR3. TCRdb keeps only in-frame clones here, not all; method: immunoSEQ multiplex PCR. Of approximately 3,000 clones listed, about 80% are singletons. The chain is built from TRBV7-8 and TRBJ2-2; 10 bases agree with TRBD2. The sample consisted of non-adjacent lung tissue. The source is a human donor with non-small cell lung cancer. This chain's CDR3 is CASSLIAGGPNTGELFF. Written as DNA, the CDR3 is TGTGCCAGCAGTCTAATAGCGGGAGGCCCCAACACCGGGGAGCTGTTTTTT.